This T cell receptor (beta chain) emerged from a study of CD4 T cells in relation to SARS-CoV-2 and coronaviruses. Libraries were prepared by immunoSEQ multiplex PCR; TCRdb keeps only in-frame clonotypes and omits some of them. Seen here are roughly 61,000 clones, around 86% observed once, and the top ten hold about 1.4%. The CDR3 has 15 amino acids. Germline V lookup: CDR1 MNHNS, CDR2 SASEGT. With V trimmed by 3 bases and J by 2 bases, 6 bases remained unmatched. CD4+ T cells from unexposed donors were obtained before the COVID-19 pandemic (2011-2018). The chain has TRBV6-1 and TRBJ2-7, with TRBD2 matching 8 bases. The origin of this receptor is a human donor in good health. The sequenced material came from memory CD4+ T cells from PBMCs. The CDR3 protein is CASSDDGRAPYEQYF. The CDR3 DNA follows: TGTGCCAGCAGTGATGACGGGAGGGCGCCCTACGAGCAGTACTTC.